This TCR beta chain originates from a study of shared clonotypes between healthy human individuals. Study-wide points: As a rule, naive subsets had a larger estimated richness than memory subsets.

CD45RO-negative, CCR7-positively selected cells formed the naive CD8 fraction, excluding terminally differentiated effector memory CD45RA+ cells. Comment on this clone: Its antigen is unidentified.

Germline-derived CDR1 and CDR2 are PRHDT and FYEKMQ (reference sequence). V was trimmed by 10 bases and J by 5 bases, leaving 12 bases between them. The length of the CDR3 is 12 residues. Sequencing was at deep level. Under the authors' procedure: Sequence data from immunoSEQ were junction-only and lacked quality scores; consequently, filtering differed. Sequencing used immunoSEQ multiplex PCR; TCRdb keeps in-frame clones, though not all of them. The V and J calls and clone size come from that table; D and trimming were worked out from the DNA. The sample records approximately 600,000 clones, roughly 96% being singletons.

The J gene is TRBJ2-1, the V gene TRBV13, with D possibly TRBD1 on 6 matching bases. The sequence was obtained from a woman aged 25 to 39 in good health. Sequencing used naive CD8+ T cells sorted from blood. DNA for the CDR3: TGTGCCACCTCGGGGACACACAATGAGCAGTTCTTC. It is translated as CATSGTHNEQFF.